Listed below are T cell receptor beta chains from one sample, sequenced in a study of CD8 T cells in Susac syndrome. In TCRdb, the immunoSEQ multiplex PCR reads were re-called with MiXCR into one record per CDR3 protein. The sample lists some 140,000 distinct CDR3 sequences; roughly 80% were seen once. Sequencing was carried out using CD8+ T cells from PBMCs. The origin of the receptors is a human donor with multiple sclerosis. CDR3s leave out the opening cysteine and the closing phenylalanine or tryptophan. Fields, in order: J gene, V gene, CDR3 length, CDR3 protein.

>TRBJ2-1|TRBV5-1|14
ASSKSGSLTYNEQF
>TRBJ2-5|TRBV7-2|11
ASKSGFQETQY
>TRBJ1-2|TRBV19|9
ASGRAEGYT
>TRBJ1-5|TRBV6-4|12
ASSPRSGSQPQH
>TRBJ2-3|TRBV10-3|13
AIRAWDRGTDTQY
>TRBJ2-3|TRBV12-3/TRBV12-4|14
ASSLVAGDGADTQY
>TRBJ2-7|TRBV5-5|12
ASSSAFTGYEQY
>TRBJ1-5|TRBV7-9|11
ASSGDRGQPQH
>TRBJ1-1|TRBV12-5|9
ASAHLNEAF
>TRBJ2-1|TRBV5-1|16
ASSLGNGAAAGYNEQF
>TRBJ2-7|TRBV19|9
ASSNVYEQY
>TRBJ2-2|TRBV7-9|13
ASSLGSPLTGELF
>TRBJ1-4|TRBV4-1|11
ATTSDRGEKLF
>TRBJ2-5|TRBV11-2|13
ASTEESQDQETQY
>TRBJ1-1|TRBV7-8|16
ASSLLGTGGPGPTEAF
>TRBJ2-7|TRBV28|12
ASSPLTGKDEQY
>TRBJ2-7|TRBV2|13
ASSGGGPSSYEQY